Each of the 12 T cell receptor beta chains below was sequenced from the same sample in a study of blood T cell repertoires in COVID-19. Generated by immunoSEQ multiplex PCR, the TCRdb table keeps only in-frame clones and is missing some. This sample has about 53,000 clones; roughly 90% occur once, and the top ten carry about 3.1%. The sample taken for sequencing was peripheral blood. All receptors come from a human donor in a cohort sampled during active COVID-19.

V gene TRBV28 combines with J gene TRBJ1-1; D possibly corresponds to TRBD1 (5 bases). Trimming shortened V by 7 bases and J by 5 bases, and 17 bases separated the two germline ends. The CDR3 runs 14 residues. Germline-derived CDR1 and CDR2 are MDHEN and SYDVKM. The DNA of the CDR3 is TGTGCCAGCACACCAGCCAGGGCAGGAACTGAAGCTTTCTTT. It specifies CASTPARAGTEAFF. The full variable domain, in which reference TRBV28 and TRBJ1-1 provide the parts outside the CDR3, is DVKVTQSSRYLVKRTGEKVFLECVQDMDHENMFWYRQDPGLGLRLIYFSYDVKMKEKGDIPEGYSVSREKKERFSLILESASTNQTSMYLCASTPARAGTEAFFGQGTRLTVV.

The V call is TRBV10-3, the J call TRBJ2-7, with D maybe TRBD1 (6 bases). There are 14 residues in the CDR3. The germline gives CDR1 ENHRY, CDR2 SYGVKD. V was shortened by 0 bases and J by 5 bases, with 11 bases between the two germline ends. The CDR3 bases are TGTGCCATCAGTGAGTCTTTCGAGGGGGACGAGCAGTACGTC. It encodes CAISESFEGDEQYV.

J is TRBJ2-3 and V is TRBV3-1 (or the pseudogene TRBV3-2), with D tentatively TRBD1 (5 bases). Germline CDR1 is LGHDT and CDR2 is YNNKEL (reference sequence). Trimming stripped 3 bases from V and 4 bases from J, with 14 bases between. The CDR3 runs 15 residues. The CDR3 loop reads CASSHTGLGPDTQYF. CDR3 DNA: TGTGCCAGCAGCCACACAGGTCTCGGACCAGATACGCAGTATTTT.

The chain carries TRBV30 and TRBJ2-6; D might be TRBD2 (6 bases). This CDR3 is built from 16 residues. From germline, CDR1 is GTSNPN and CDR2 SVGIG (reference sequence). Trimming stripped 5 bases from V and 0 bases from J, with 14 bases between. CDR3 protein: CAWSGDTSSGANVLTF. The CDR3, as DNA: TGTGCCTGGTCGGGAGACACTAGCTCTGGGGCCAACGTCCTGACTTTC. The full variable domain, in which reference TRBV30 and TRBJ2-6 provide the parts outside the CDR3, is SQTIHQWPATLVQPVGSPLSLECTVEGTSNPNLYWYRQAAGRGLQLLFYSVGIGQISSEVPQNLSASRPQDRQFILSSKKLLLSDSGFYLCAWSGDTSSGANVLTFGAGSRLTVL.

The CDR3 region has the DNA TGTGCCAGCAGCTCCGGGACAGGGAACAATCAGCCCCAGCATTTT. Its translation: CASSSGTGNNQPQHF. The chain links TRBV5-7 to TRBJ1-5; 9 nucleotides agree with TRBD1. TRBV5-7 is an ORF for which the function is uncertain. This CDR3 has 15 amino acids. Losses at the gene ends were 3 bases for V and 3 bases for J; bases not matched to a gene: 4.

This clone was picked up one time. The CDR3 DNA reads TGTGCCAGCAGTTGGCCCGGGAATACTTACGAGCAGTACTTC. The encoded protein is CASSWPGNTYEQYF. The V and J genes are TRBV6-5 and TRBJ2-7, with D possibly matching TRBD2 (5 bases). Between the trimmed V and J ends, which lost 4 bases and 4 bases, there was a span of 14 bases. The CDR3 is 14 amino acids. Germline-derived CDR1 and CDR2 are MNHEY and SVGAGI.

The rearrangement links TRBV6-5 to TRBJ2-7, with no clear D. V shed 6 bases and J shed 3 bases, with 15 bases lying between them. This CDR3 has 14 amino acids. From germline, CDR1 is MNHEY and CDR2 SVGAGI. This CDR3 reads CASSDLGYGYEQYV. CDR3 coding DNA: TGTGCCAGCAGCGACCTAGGTTACGGCTACGAGCAGTACGTC.

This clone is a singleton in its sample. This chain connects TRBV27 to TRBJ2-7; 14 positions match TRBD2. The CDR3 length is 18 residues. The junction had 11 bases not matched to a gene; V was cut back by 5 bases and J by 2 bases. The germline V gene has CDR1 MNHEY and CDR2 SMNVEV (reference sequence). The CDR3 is CASSRRPGTSGGTYEQYF. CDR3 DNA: TGTGCCAGCAGTCGACGGCCCGGGACTAGCGGGGGAACCTACGAGCAGTACTTC.

CDR3 bases: TGTGCCTGGAGTATCGGGGGAGGAACAGATACGCAGTATTTT. Its protein is CAWSIGGGTDTQYF. The chain couples TRBV30 to TRBJ2-3; weak D call: TRBD2 (6 bases). CDR3 length: 14 residues. Trimming cost V 2 bases and J 3 bases, with 12 bases left between them. In germline, CDR1 is GTSNPN, CDR2 SVGIG (reference sequence).

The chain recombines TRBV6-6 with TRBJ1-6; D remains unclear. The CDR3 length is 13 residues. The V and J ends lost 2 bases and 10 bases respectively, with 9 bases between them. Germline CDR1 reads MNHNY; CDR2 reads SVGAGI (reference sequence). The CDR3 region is CASSYAGYSPLHF. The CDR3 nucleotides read TGTGCCAGCAGTTACGCGGGCTACTCACCCCTCCACTTT.

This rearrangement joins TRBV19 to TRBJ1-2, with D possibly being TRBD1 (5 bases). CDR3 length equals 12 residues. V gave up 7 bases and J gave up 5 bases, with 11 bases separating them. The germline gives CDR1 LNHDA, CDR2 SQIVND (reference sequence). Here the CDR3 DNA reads TGTGCCAGTACCATGGAGGGGTATGGCTACACCTTC. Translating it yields CASTMEGYGYTF.

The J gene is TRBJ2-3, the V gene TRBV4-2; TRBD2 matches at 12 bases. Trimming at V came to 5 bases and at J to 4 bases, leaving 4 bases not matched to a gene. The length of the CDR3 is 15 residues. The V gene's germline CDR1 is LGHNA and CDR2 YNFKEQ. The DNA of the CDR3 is TGTGCCAGCAGCTCCCGGACTAGCGGGGCAGATACGCAGTATTTT. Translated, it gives CASSSRTSGADTQYF.